These T cell receptor beta chains were read from a single sample in a study of blood T cell repertoires in COVID-19. Only in-frame clones appear in the TCRdb table, and some are missing; sequencing was by immunoSEQ multiplex PCR. The sample yields about 260,000 clones, about 87% seen once. The sequenced sample was peripheral blood. These receptors all come from a human donor in a cohort sampled during active COVID-19. CDR3s include the opening cysteine and the closing phenylalanine or tryptophan. The D gene is left open where the match is weak. A row's size may be missing; if present it is once, few, many or a size class.

D	V	J	size	CDR3	DNA
NA	TRBV6-5	TRBJ1-2	NA	CASSSNVGLGAHGYTF	TGTGCCAGCAGTTCAAACGTCGGTCTGGGGGCTCATGGCTACACCTTC
NA	TRBV6-2/TRBV6-3	TRBJ2-2	NA	CASSYSRQNTGELFF	TGTGCCAGCAGTTACTCAAGACAAAACACCGGGGAGCTGTTTTTT
TRBD2	TRBV6-5	TRBJ2-1	NA	CASSSGGALNEQFF	TGTGCCAGCAGTTCCGGGGGGGCCTTGAATGAGCAGTTCTTC
NA	TRBV29-1	TRBJ1-3	NA	CSAGERLTGNTIYF	TGCAGCGCTGGGGAGAGGTTGACCGGAAACACCATATATTTT
NA	TRBV9	TRBJ2-3	NA	CASSVGFGGGHTQYF	TGTGCCAGCAGCGTAGGATTTGGGGGAGGACATACGCAGTATTTT
TRBD1	TRBV5-1	TRBJ1-2	NA	CASSPDTRTGGYTF	TGCGCCAGCAGCCCCGATACAAGGACAGGCGGCTACACCTTC
NA	TRBV4-2	TRBJ2-7	NA	CASSQVPRNYEQYF	TGTGCCAGCAGCCAAGTGCCTAGAAACTACGAGCAGTACTTC
NA	TRBV7-7	TRBJ1-5	NA	CAVGAGRDQPQHF	TGTGCTGTGGGGGCGGGGAGGGATCAGCCCCAGCATTTT
NA	TRBV6-5	TRBJ1-6	NA	CASKIRGSPLHF	TGTGCCAGCAAAATCCGGGGGTCACCCCTCCACTTT
NA	TRBV7-9	TRBJ1-3	NA	CASSRAGAGNTIYF	TGTGCCAGCAGCCGCGCCGGGGCTGGAAACACCATATATTTT
TRBD2	TRBV13	TRBJ2-7	NA	CASSPIPLAGAPVEQYF	TGTGCCAGCAGCCCAATCCCGCTAGCGGGGGCCCCCGTCGAGCAGTACTTC
TRBD1	TRBV4-1	TRBJ1-2	NA	CASSQQGQHFYGYTF	TGCGCCAGCAGCCAGCAGGGACAGCATTTTTATGGCTACACCTTC
TRBD2	TRBV5-1	TRBJ2-7	NA	CASSGTSGRFDEQYF	TGCGCCAGCAGCGGAACTAGCGGGAGATTCGACGAGCAGTACTTC
NA	TRBV6-5	TRBJ1-3	NA	CASSYGGRSGNTIYF	TGTGCCAGCAGTTATGGCGGGCGCTCTGGAAACACCATATATTTT
NA	TRBV11-3	TRBJ2-2	NA	CASSEGVPGELFF	TGTGCCAGCAGCGAGGGGGTACCCGGGGAGCTGTTTTTT
TRBD1	TRBV19	TRBJ2-1	many	CASSTDRGRHNEQFF	TGTGCCAGTAGTACGGACAGGGGGCGCCACAATGAGCAGTTCTTC
NA	TRBV6-1	TRBJ1-4	NA	CASSDRGITNEKLFF	TGTGCCAGCAGTGACAGGGGAATAACTAATGAAAAACTGTTTTTT
NA	TRBV27	TRBJ1-2	NA	CASSVSVTARGYTF	TGTGCCAGCAGTGTATCGGTGACCGCGAGGGGCTACACCTTC
TRBD1	TRBV28	TRBJ1-5	NA	CASSSEPGQGTQPQHF	TGTGCCAGCAGTTCAGAGCCGGGACAGGGGACTCAGCCCCAGCATTTT
NA	TRBV19	TRBJ2-2	NA	CASSLLQGYGELFF	TGTGCCAGTAGTCTACTGCAGGGTTACGGGGAGCTGTTTTTT
NA	TRBV6-5	TRBJ2-2	few	CASREAANTGELFF	TGTGCCAGCAGAGAGGCGGCGAACACCGGGGAGCTGTTTTTT
NA	TRBV19	TRBJ1-1	few	CASSRYGQNTEAFF	TGTGCCAGTAGTAGGTATGGACAGAACACTGAAGCTTTCTTT
TRBD1	TRBV4-3	TRBJ2-7	NA	CASSQPGQGNEQYF	TGCGCCAGCAGCCAACCGGGACAGGGGAACGAGCAGTACTTC
NA	TRBV20-1	TRBJ2-1	NA	CSSVRDEQFF	TGCAGTAGCGTTCGGGATGAGCAGTTCTTC
TRBD2	TRBV7-9	TRBJ2-1	NA	CASSLAPSGGNEQFF	TGTGCCAGCAGCTTAGCCCCTAGCGGGGGAAATGAGCAGTTCTTC
NA	TRBV2	TRBJ1-5	NA	CASRAPGQSAQPQHF	TGTGCCAGCAGGGCACCCGGACAGTCCGCGCAGCCCCAGCATTTT
NA	TRBV4-2	TRBJ2-7	NA	CASSQGGPIEQYF	TGTGCCAGCAGCCAAGGGGGCCCTATCGAGCAGTACTTC
NA	TRBV20-1	TRBJ2-7	NA	CSAQRTYEQYF	TGCAGTGCCCAGCGAACCTACGAGCAGTACTTC
TRBD1	TRBV9	TRBJ2-3	NA	CASSSRQGNRVGDTQYF	TGTGCCAGCAGCTCCCGACAGGGGAATCGGGTAGGGGATACGCAGTATTTT
TRBD1	TRBV19	TRBJ2-1	NA	CASSITGQGAHEQFF	TGTGCCAGTAGTATAACCGGACAGGGGGCCCATGAGCAGTTCTTC
NA	TRBV11-2	TRBJ2-3	NA	CASSPRGGRADTQYF	TGTGCCAGCAGCCCCAGGGGAGGGCGTGCAGATACGCAGTATTTT
NA	TRBV15	TRBJ2-2	NA	CATSRDYRGNTGELFF	TGTGCCACCAGCAGAGATTATCGCGGGAACACCGGGGAGCTGTTTTTT
NA	TRBV7-2	TRBJ1-1	NA	CASSLVVGSGAFF	TGTGCCAGCAGCTTAGTCGTAGGGAGTGGTGCTTTCTTT
NA	TRBV4-1	TRBJ2-7	NA	CASSQGRGGYEQYF	TGCGCCAGCAGCCAGGGACGGGGAGGATACGAGCAGTACTTC
NA	TRBV16	TRBJ2-3	NA	CASSLPGQQSTDTQYF	TGTGCCAGCAGCCTGCCGGGACAACAGTCCACAGATACGCAGTATTTT
TRBD2	TRBV9	TRBJ2-1	NA	CASSVASGRVNEQFF	TGTGCCAGCAGCGTAGCTAGCGGGAGGGTCAATGAGCAGTTCTTC
TRBD1	TRBV2	TRBJ2-2	once	CASSWTGSNTGELFF	TGTGCCAGCAGTTGGACAGGGTCGAACACCGGGGAGCTGTTTTTT
NA	TRBV6-5	TRBJ2-5	NA	CASSYGSFETQYF	TGTGCCAGCAGTTACGGGAGTTTCGAGACCCAGTACTTC
TRBD2	TRBV23-1	TRBJ2-3	NA	CASSQSFRTSGGTDTQYF	TGCGCCAGCAGTCAATCATTTAGAACTAGCGGGGGCACAGATACGCAGTATTTT
TRBD1	TRBV11-2	TRBJ2-2	NA	CASSDRGEVAGELFF	TGTGCCAGCAGTGACAGGGGTGAGGTAGCCGGGGAGCTGTTTTTT